This T cell receptor (beta chain) appears in the sequencing data of a study of cytomegalovirus exposure and HLA in healthy donors. About this clone: Its cognate antigen is unknown.

Primers included in the PCR were 60 Vbeta and 13 Jbeta primers. This table comes from immunoSEQ multiplex PCR, and its TCRdb copy is limited to in-frame clones, with some not included. The sample contains over 100,000 clones, over 65% of which appear only once. Each donor was healthy, and each was a bone marrow donor. Germline CDR1 LGHNA, CDR2 YNFKEQ. After removal of 5 bases from V and 2 bases from J, the junction contained 11 bases not matched to a gene. This CDR3 is 16 amino acids long. Points from the study as a whole: The availability of immune exposure information extended only to CMV serostatus. Among TCR beta chains, those listed as cytomegalovirus-associated numbered about 160. Among the sequence variants, a highly shared cluster was likely an artifact of sequencing.

This receptor was taken from a female donor in good health and CMV-seronegative. Sequenced material: PBMCs. The rearrangement uses TRBV4-2 and TRBJ1-2, with 7 nucleotides matching TRBD1. The CDR3 coding sequence is TGTGCCAGCAGCGCAGAAGTAGGCAGGGGGAACTATGGCTACACCTTC. It translates to CASSAEVGRGNYGYTF.